This passage covers 26 T cell receptor beta chains from one sample sequenced in a study of blood T cells in healthy people across ages (dated by TCRdb to about 2015). The method was 5' RACE. TCRdb records Illumina HiSeq 2500 as the sequencer. A second PCR of roughly 6 to 12 cycles was run with a J-beta primer mix and a sample-barcoded 5' primer. TCRdb cleaned the public reads at Q25 with fastp, built clones with MiXCR and kept in-frame beta chains. Rows with a matching CDR3 protein are joined into one entry that keeps the most common DNA and genes. The sample yields 700,000 to 950,000 distinct CDR3 sequences; 55% to 70% were counted once. 20% to 25% of the sample rests with the top ten. The sequenced material came from blood. These receptors were collected from a man aged 25-45 years in good health.

This chain joins TRBV28 and TRBJ2-7; D is unresolved. V was trimmed by 1 base and J by 1 base, leaving 11 bases between them. Germline V gene data show CDR1 as MDHEN and CDR2 as SYDVKM. The CDR3 has 15 residues. CDR3 residues: CASSLYSVSSYEQYF. The CDR3 nucleotides are TGTGCCAGCAGTTTATATTCAGTGAGTTCCTACGAGCAGTACTTC.

This clonotype has a handful of counts. The DNA for the CDR3 is TGTGCCAGCAGCTTAGGCCCTGGCCTTACAGGGGCCACCTACGAGCAGTACTTC. This sequence encodes CASSLGPGLTGATYEQYF. J is TRBJ2-7 and V is TRBV13, with 7 bases matching TRBD1. The CDR3 contains 18 residues. After removal of 0 bases from V and 2 bases from J, the junction contained 13 bases not matched to a gene. CDR1 and CDR2 (germline): PRHDT, FYEKMQ (reference sequence). The full variable domain, completed using reference TRBV13 and TRBJ2-7, is AAGVIQSPRHLIKEKRETATLKCYPIPRHDTVYWYQQGPGQDPQFLISFYEKMQSDKGSIPDRFSAQQFSDYHSELNMSSLELGDSALYFCASSLGPGLTGATYEQYFGPGTRLTVT.

This rearrangement joins TRBV21-1 to TRBJ2-7; the table gives TRBD1 as D, unverified against the DNA. TRBV21-1 counts as a pseudogene. CDR3 length equals 16 residues. CDR3 region: CASSKDTGTAFREQYF. In nucleotides, the CDR3 is TGTGCCAGCAGCAAAGATACCGGGACAGCCTTTCGCGAGCAGTACTTC.

The chain links TRBV11-2 to TRBJ2-7; 7 bases match TRBD2. There are 15 residues in the CDR3. V gave up 3 bases and J gave up 3 bases; unmatched junction bases: 8. Germline V gene lookup returns CDR1 SGHAT and CDR2 FQNNGV. The DNA of the CDR3 is TGTGCCAGCAGCTTGCCGGGGGGAACGTACTACGAGCAGTACTTC. Translation gives CASSLPGGTYYEQYF.

The chain recombines TRBV2 with TRBJ1-4; D not resolved. Trimming removed 5 bases from V and 8 bases from J, with 18 bases in between. The CDR3 runs to 15 residues. The germline gives CDR1 SNHLY, CDR2 FYNNEI. As DNA, the CDR3 is TGTGCCAGCAGTCCTAGACCTAGGCCAATGGAAAAACTGTTTTTT. It specifies CASSPRPRPMEKLFF. Based on the CDR3 plus reference TRBV2 and TRBJ1-4, the full variable domain is EPEVTQTPSHQVTQMGQEVILRCVPISNHLYFYWYRQILGQKVEFLVSFYNNEISEKSEIFDDQFSVERPDGSNFTLKIRSTKLEDSAMYFCASSPRPRPMEKLFFGSGTQLSVL.

The CDR3: CASSQDPGAGGYTF. DNA for the CDR3: TGCGCCAGCAGCCAAGACCCAGGGGCGGGCGGCTACACCTTC. This chain connects TRBV4-3 to TRBJ1-2; possible D gene TRBD1, 6 bases. The V gene's germline CDR1 is LGHNA and CDR2 YSLEER. The CDR3 is made up of 14 amino acids. V was shortened by 0 bases and J by 8 bases, with 13 bases between the two germline ends.

The rearrangement links TRBV7-2 to TRBJ2-3; D is undetermined. V was pared by 1 base and J by 5 bases, with 10 bases between. This CDR3 is built from 14 residues. Germline V CDR1 and CDR2: SGHTA, FQGNSA. As DNA, the CDR3 is TGTGCCAGCAGCTTAGACCCAGGTCGAGATACGCAGTATTTT. This codes for CASSLDPGRDTQYF.

The rearrangement joins TRBV7-9 to TRBJ1-1; a possible D gene is TRBD1 (6 bases). The V and J ends lost 6 bases and 8 bases respectively, with 19 bases between them. Germline V lookup: CDR1 SEHNR, CDR2 FQNEAQ (reference sequence). The CDR3 runs to 14 residues. CDR3 residues: CASRVGLLTGEAFF. In DNA form, the CDR3 reads TGTGCCAGCAGGGTGGGGTTGCTCACAGGGGAAGCTTTCTTT.

The V gene is TRBV29-1, the J gene TRBJ1-1; the D gene is possibly TRBD1 (5 bases). Trimming left V 0 bases short and J 8 bases short, with 13 bases between. Germline CDR1 is SQVTM and CDR2 is ANQGSEA. The CDR3 consists of 13 residues. The CDR3 loop reads CSVEDGTGQEAFF. In DNA, the CDR3 is TGCAGCGTTGAAGACGGGACCGGACAAGAAGCTTTCTTT. Full variable domain (outside the CDR3, taken from reference TRBV29-1 and TRBJ1-1): SAVISQKPSRDICQRGTSLTIQCQVDSQVTMMFWYRQQPGQSLTLIATANQGSEATYESGFVIDKFPISRPNLTFSTLTVSNMSPEDSSIYLCSVEDGTGQEAFFGQGTRLTVV.

The chain uses TRBV12-3 or TRBV12-4 and TRBJ2-7, with 12 bases identical to TRBD2. V gave up 3 bases and J gave up 2 bases; unmatched junction bases: 2. The CDR3 runs 15 residues. The CDR3 region has the DNA TGTGCCAGCAGTTTGAGGACTAGCGGGGCCTACGAGCAGTACTTC. This encodes CASSLRTSGAYEQYF.

The DNA for the CDR3 is TGTGCCACCAGCAGAGATCTTTCCTTGGGCAGCTCTGGTTCACCCCTCCACTTT. This gives the protein CATSRDLSLGSSGSPLHF. V and J are TRBV15 and TRBJ1-6; D not certain. The CDR3 covers 18 residues. Trimming shortened V by 0 bases and J by 9 bases, and 21 bases separated the two germline ends. Germline assignment: CDR1 LNHNV and CDR2 YYDKDF (reference sequence).

V and J are TRBV6-5 and TRBJ1-5; TRBD1 matches 10 bases. The V gene end was trimmed by 8 bases and the J gene end by 5 bases; junction bases not matched to a gene: 9. This CDR3 is built from 15 residues. In germline, CDR1 is MNHEY, CDR2 SVGAGI. The chain's CDR3 is CASGLRQGADQPQHF. The CDR3, as DNA: TGTGCCAGCGGCTTGAGACAGGGGGCTGATCAGCCCCAGCATTTT.

The J gene is TRBJ2-5, the V gene TRBV5-1; 14 nucleotides align to TRBD2. Trimming removed 5 bases from V and 4 bases from J; junction bases left unmatched: 13. CDR1 and CDR2 from the germline V gene are SGHRS and YFSETQ. CDR3 length: 18 amino acids. CDR3 amino acids: CASSKEPLGTSGRETQYF. The CDR3 DNA sequence: TGCGCCAGCAGTAAAGAACCCTTGGGGACTAGCGGGAGAGAGACCCAGTACTTC. Filled out from reference TRBV5-1 and TRBJ2-5, the complete variable domain reads KAGVTQTPRYLIKTRGQQVTLSCSPISGHRSVSWYQQTPGQGLQFLFEYFSETQRNKGNFPGRFSGRQFSNSRSEMNVSTLELGDSALYLCASSKEPLGTSGRETQYFGPGTRLLVL.

Here the CDR3 DNA reads TGCAGCGGGACGGACGGACGAAATGAAAAACTGTTTTTT. It is translated as CSGTDGRNEKLFF. The gene calls are TRBV29-1 and TRBJ1-4; the D is unclear. The germline V gene encodes CDR1 SQVTM and CDR2 ANQGSEA. V was trimmed by 7 bases and J by 5 bases, leaving 14 bases between them. This CDR3 has 13 amino acids. Variable domain in full (rest from reference TRBV29-1 and TRBJ1-4): SAVISQKPSRDICQRGTSLTIQCQVDSQVTMMFWYRQQPGQSLTLIATANQGSEATYESGFVIDKFPISRPNLTFSTLTVSNMSPEDSSIYLCSGTDGRNEKLFFGSGTQLSVL.

The J gene is TRBJ1-2, the V gene TRBV7-2, with a possible D match to TRBD1 (5 bases). V was clipped by 5 bases and J by 3 bases, with 13 bases between them. The CDR3 consists of 14 residues. Germline V gene sequence: CDR1 SGHTA, CDR2 FQGNSA. CDR3 amino acids: CASSPNGGDYGYTF. The CDR3 nucleotides read TGTGCCAGCAGCCCAAATGGGGGTGACTATGGCTACACCTTC.

J is TRBJ1-2 and V is TRBV7-2; possible D gene TRBD1, 5 bases. Trimming took 3 bases from V and 6 from J, leaving 14 bases between them. CDR3 length: 14 residues. Germline V lookup: CDR1 SGHTA, CDR2 FQGNSA. The CDR3 region has the DNA TGTGCCAGCAGCTTGCGAAGGGAAGGGGATGGCTACACCTTC. It yields the protein CASSLRREGDGYTF. The full variable domain, with the rest looked up from reference TRBV7-2 and TRBJ1-2, is GAGVSQSPSNKVTEKGKDVELRCDPISGHTALYWYRQSLGQGLEFLIYFQGNSAPDKSGLPSDRFSAERTGGSVSTLTIQRTQQEDSAVYLCASSLRREGDGYTFGSGTRLTVV.

This clonotype was seen a few times. This sequence joins TRBV9 and TRBJ2-3; D remains ambiguous. CDR3 length equals 16 residues. CDR1 is SGDLS, CDR2 YYNGEE, per germline. Trimming removed 0 bases at V and 1 base at J, with 12 bases between. The CDR3 region is CASSVEVRLGTDTQYF. CDR3 bases: TGTGCCAGCAGCGTAGAGGTCCGCTTAGGCACAGATACGCAGTATTTT. Drawing the rest from reference TRBV9 and TRBJ2-3, the complete variable domain is DSGVTQTPKHLITATGQRVTLRCSPRSGDLSVYWYQQSLDQGLQFLIQYYNGEERAKGNILERFSAQQFPDLHSELNLSSLELGDSALYFCASSVEVRLGTDTQYFGPGTRLTVL.

The V and J genes are TRBV4-3 and TRBJ2-5; D gene uncertain. Germline V gene sequence: CDR1 LGHNA, CDR2 YSLEER. The CDR3 is 16 amino acids. The V end was cut by 0 bases, the J end by 5 bases, with 16 bases between. CDR3 DNA: TGCGCCAGCAGCCAAGAGTCCCGCAGGATATCGGAGACCCAGTACTTC. Protein product: CASSQESRRISETQYF.

The sample holds a few counts of this clonotype. This chain joins TRBV7-2 and TRBJ2-6; weak D call: TRBD1 (6 bases). The V end was cut by 5 bases, the J end by 2 bases, with 16 bases between. This CDR3 spans 17 amino acids. The V gene's germline CDR1 is SGHTA and CDR2 FQGNSA. The CDR3 region has the DNA TGTGCCAGCAGCCTAAGGTGGGGGCTGGCTGGGGCCAACGTCCTGACTTTC. Its translation is CASSLRWGLAGANVLTF.

The gene calls are TRBV6-2 or TRBV6-3 and TRBJ2-4, with 10 positions matching TRBD2. Germline assignment: CDR1 MNHEY and CDR2 SVGEGT. V shed 4 bases and J 0 bases; nucleotides not matched to a gene: 12. CDR3 length equals 19 residues. Written as DNA, the CDR3 is TGTGCCAGCAGTTGCGTTATAGCGGGAGGAGGGCGAGCCAAAAACATTCAGTACTTC. It encodes CASSCVIAGGGRAKNIQYF.

V and J are TRBV5-1 and TRBJ1-4; D gene ambiguous. Germline lookup yields CDR1 SGHRS and CDR2 YFSETQ. The germline V and J ends were trimmed by 1 base and 2 bases, with 9 bases remaining between them. This CDR3 contains 15 residues. The CDR3 reads CASSLYSSTNEKLFF. CDR3 nucleotide sequence: TGCGCCAGCAGCTTGTACAGTTCCACTAATGAAAAACTGTTTTTT.

The rearrangement uses TRBV29-1 and TRBJ2-1, with D unresolved. Germline lookup yields CDR1 SQVTM and CDR2 ANQGSEA. V was trimmed by 5 bases and J by 0 bases, leaving 11 bases between them. This CDR3 contains 14 residues. Written as DNA, the CDR3 is TGCAGCGTTACTCCTTCCAGCTCCTACAATGAGCAGTTCTTC. Protein sequence: CSVTPSSSYNEQFF.

The chain has TRBV24-1 and TRBJ1-5; D is unresolved. There are 14 residues in the CDR3. From germline, CDR1 is KGHDR and CDR2 SFDVKD. The V gene lost 9 bases and the J gene lost 0 bases, with 11 bases spanning the gap. The CDR3 protein is CATAGSYSNQPQHF. DNA of the CDR3: TGTGCCACCGCCGGAAGCTATAGCAATCAGCCCCAGCATTTT.

The V and J genes are TRBV11-2 and TRBJ2-2, with D possibly matching TRBD1 (6 bases). The CDR3 has 14 amino acids. Germline lookup yields CDR1 SGHAT and CDR2 FQNNGV. The germline V and J ends were trimmed by 2 bases and 5 bases, with 9 bases remaining between them. CDR3 in amino acids: CASSLRTVTGELFF. The CDR3 DNA is TGTGCCAGCAGCTTAAGGACAGTGACCGGGGAGCTGTTTTTT.

The V and J genes are TRBV7-2 and TRBJ2-4; D gene uncertain. Matching the DNA end better, TRBJ2-7 makes the J call doubtful. The length of the CDR3 is 14 residues. Germline CDR1 and CDR2: SGHTA and FQGNSA. The CDR3 DNA sequence: TGTGCCAGCAGCTTAAAGGGAAAAACCTACGAGCAGTACTTC. It encodes CASSLKGKTYEQYF.

This clonotype is a singleton in its sample. One junction end disagrees with the germline gene, perhaps due to a read error. The gene calls are TRBV6-6 and TRBJ2-6; a weak D match, TRBD2 (5 bases). Per the germline V gene, CDR1 is MNHNY and CDR2 is SVGAGI (reference sequence). CDR3 length: 16 amino acids. CDR3 sequence (DNA): TGTGCCAGCAGTTACTCGATGCGGGTTGGGACCAACGTCCTGACTTTC. Translation gives CASSYSMRVGTNVLTF.